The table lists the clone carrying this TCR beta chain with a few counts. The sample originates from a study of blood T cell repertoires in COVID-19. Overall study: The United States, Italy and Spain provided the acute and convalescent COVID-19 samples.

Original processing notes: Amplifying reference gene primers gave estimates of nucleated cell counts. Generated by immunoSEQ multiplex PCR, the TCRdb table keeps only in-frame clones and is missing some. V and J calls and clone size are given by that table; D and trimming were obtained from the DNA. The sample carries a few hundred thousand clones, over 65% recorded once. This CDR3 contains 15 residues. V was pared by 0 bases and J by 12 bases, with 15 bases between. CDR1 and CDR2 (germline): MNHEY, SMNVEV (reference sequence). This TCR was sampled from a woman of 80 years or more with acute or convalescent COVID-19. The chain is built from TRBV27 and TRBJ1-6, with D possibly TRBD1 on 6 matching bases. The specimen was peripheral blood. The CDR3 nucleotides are TGTGCCAGCAGTTTATCTTCGGGGAGGGGGGTACCCCTCCACTTT. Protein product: CASSLSSGRGVPLHF.